Each of the 12 T cell receptor beta chains below was sequenced from the same sample in a study of circulating and synovial CD4+ cells in juvenile arthritis. Clones were sequenced by immunoSEQ multiplex PCR, and TCRdb holds only the in-frame ones, with some missing. The sample has several thousand clones; about four fifths are singletons. The material sequenced was CD4+ T cells from synovial fluid. Receptors originate from a human donor with juvenile idiopathic arthritis.

This clone is large (0.1 to 1%) within its sample. J is TRBJ2-2 and V is TRBV19, with a possible D match to TRBD2 (5 bases). Per the germline V gene, CDR1 is LNHDA and CDR2 is SQIVND (reference sequence). The V gene lost 6 bases and the J gene lost 4 bases, with 12 bases spanning the gap. The CDR3 sequence is 14 residues long. The chain's CDR3 is CASRTASGTGELFF. The CDR3, as DNA: TGTGCCAGTAGGACGGCAAGCGGCACCGGGGAGCTGTTTTTT.

The genes are TRBV5-5 and TRBJ2-3, with 9 positions matching TRBD1. V trimming: 4 bases; J trimming: 3 bases; junction bases outside the gene matches: 9. Germline CDR1 is SGHKS and CDR2 is YYEKEE (reference sequence). The CDR3 runs 16 residues. The CDR3, as DNA: TGTGCCAGCAGCCGAAGGACAGGGGCTATGACAGATACGCAGTATTTT. This encodes CASSRRTGAMTDTQYF.

This clone was observed a few times. The gene calls are TRBV5-4 and TRBJ1-1; 8 nucleotides agree with TRBD1. Trimming took 6 bases from V and 1 from J; bases not matched to a gene: 2. The CDR3 is 13 residues long. Looked up from germline, CDR1 is SGHNT and CDR2 is YYREEE (reference sequence). CDR3 in DNA: TGTGCCAGCAAGGGACAGGCGAACACTGAAGCTTTCTTT. It specifies CASKGQANTEAFF.

V gene TRBV11-2 combines with J gene TRBJ1-2, with a possible D match to TRBD1 (5 bases). Trimming removed 1 base from V and 4 bases from J, with 7 bases in between. Germline-derived CDR1 and CDR2 are SGHAT and FQNNGV. This CDR3 is built from 13 residues. The CDR3 is CASSLGGAYGYTF. Here the CDR3 DNA reads TGTGCCAGCAGCTTAGGGGGCGCCTATGGCTACACCTTC.

The chain recombines TRBV11-1 with TRBJ2-3; tentative D call: TRBD1 (5 bases). The V end lost 6 bases, the J end lost 0 bases, and 13 bases lay between the germline ends. The CDR3 sequence is 15 residues long. From germline, CDR1 is SGHAT and CDR2 FQDESV (reference sequence). CDR3 DNA: TGTGCCAGCAGTCGGCAGGACACCAGCACAGATACGCAGTATTTT. This gives the protein CASSRQDTSTDTQYF. The full variable domain, with the rest looked up from reference TRBV11-1 and TRBJ2-3, is EAEVAQSPRYKITEKSQAVAFWCDPISGHATLYWYRQILGQGPELLVQFQDESVVDDSQLPKDRFSAERLKGVDSTLKIQPAELGDSAMYLCASSRQDTSTDTQYFGPGTRLTVL.

The chain links TRBV5-1 to TRBJ2-6, with TRBD2 matching 14 bases. This CDR3 is built from 22 residues. V lost 4 bases, J lost 1 base, and 16 bases stayed unmatched. CDR1 and CDR2 (germline): SGHRS, YFSETQ. The CDR3 loop reads CASSLSLLTSGGAISGANVLTF. The CDR3 bases are TGCGCCAGCAGCCTCTCGCTCCTGACTAGCGGGGGGGCCATATCTGGGGCCAACGTCCTGACTTTC.

This chain joins TRBV5-1 and TRBJ2-7, with no clear D. Germline V CDR1 and CDR2: SGHRS, YFSETQ. The CDR3 is made up of 12 amino acids. V was trimmed by 0 bases and J by 7 bases, leaving 8 bases between them. As DNA, the CDR3 is TGCGCCAGCAGCTTGGGGAGTCGGGAGCAGTACTTC. The encoded protein is CASSLGSREQYF.

J is TRBJ2-7 and V is TRBV7-9; 10 bases fit TRBD2. Looked up from germline, CDR1 is SEHNR and CDR2 is FQNEAQ (reference sequence). Unmatched junction bases numbered 7, after V lost 3 bases and J lost 2 bases. The CDR3 covers 16 residues. The CDR3 sequence: CASSLGVSGRAYEQYF. Here the CDR3 DNA reads TGTGCCAGCAGCTTGGGGGTCAGCGGGAGGGCCTACGAGCAGTACTTC. The variable domain in full, completed from reference TRBV7-9 and TRBJ2-7, reads DTGVSQNPRHKITKRGQNVTFRCDPISEHNRLYWYRQTLGQGPEFLTYFQNEAQLEKSRLLSDRFSAERPKGSFSTLEIQRTEQGDSAMYLCASSLGVSGRAYEQYFGPGTRLTVT.

The rearrangement links TRBV7-3 to TRBJ1-2; no firm D call. The V gene's germline CDR1 is SGHTA and CDR2 FQGTGA. The CDR3 has 13 residues. The ends were cut back, 1 base at V and 4 bases at J, with 7 bases in the middle. For the CDR3, the DNA is TGTGCCAGCAGCTTAAAGAGGGCCTATGGCTACACCTTC. Amino acid sequence: CASSLKRAYGYTF.

To note about this clone: Other nucleotide sequences in the sample specify the same CDR3. J is TRBJ1-2 and V is TRBV9; D is uncertain. Germline V gives CDR1 SGDLS, CDR2 YYNGEE. The CDR3 is 12 amino acids. V lost 4 bases and J lost 1, with 5 bases in between. Here the CDR3 DNA reads TGTGCCAGCAGCCTCAGTAACTATGGCTACACCTTC. Protein sequence: CASSLSNYGYTF.

The CDR3: CASSLNYYEQYF. The DNA for the CDR3 is TGTGCCAGCAGCTTAAATTACTACGAGCAGTACTTC. The chain carries TRBV7-2 and TRBJ2-7; no clear D. With 2 bases removed from V and 3 bases from J, the gap between germline ends came to 5 bases. This CDR3 contains 12 residues. The germline V gene encodes CDR1 SGHTA and CDR2 FQGNSA.

The rearrangement joins TRBV19 to TRBJ2-1; D is uncertain. CDR1 is LNHDA, CDR2 SQIVND, per germline (reference sequence). The CDR3 is 14 amino acids. V lost 5 bases to trimming and J lost 2 bases, with 10 bases between them. The CDR3 loop is CASSWAKPYNEQFF. CDR3 sequence (DNA): TGTGCCAGTAGTTGGGCCAAGCCCTACAATGAGCAGTTCTTC.